This T cell receptor beta chain was identified in a study of cytomegalovirus exposure and HLA in healthy donors. Whole-study findings and limits: In a later analysis, V- and J-gene trimming of beta chains associated with a DCLRE1C missense variant, replicated independently. A later analysis revealed that TCR association rates differed between HLA loci, peaking at DRB1 and bottoming out at HLA-C.

V shed 0 bases, J shed 4 bases, and the junction held 8 bases outside the gene matches. In germline, CDR1 is SGHRS, CDR2 YFSETQ. The CDR3 contains 18 residues. In the case of this clone: The antigen remains undetermined.

The PCR contained 60 Vbeta and 13 Jbeta primers. TCRdb's table, derived via immunoSEQ multiplex PCR, lists solely in-frame clones and lacks some. The sample contains about 190,000 clones, approximately 82% of which appear only once. The specimen sequenced was PBMCs. The origin of this receptor is a man aged 35 to 55 in good health and CMV-seropositive. The genes are TRBV5-1 and TRBJ2-2, with 11 bases matching TRBD2. The CDR3 nucleotides are TGCGCCAGCAGCTTGGCTTTAGCGGGAGGGAAAGGCACCGGGGAGCTGTTTTTT. It translates to CASSLALAGGKGTGELFF.